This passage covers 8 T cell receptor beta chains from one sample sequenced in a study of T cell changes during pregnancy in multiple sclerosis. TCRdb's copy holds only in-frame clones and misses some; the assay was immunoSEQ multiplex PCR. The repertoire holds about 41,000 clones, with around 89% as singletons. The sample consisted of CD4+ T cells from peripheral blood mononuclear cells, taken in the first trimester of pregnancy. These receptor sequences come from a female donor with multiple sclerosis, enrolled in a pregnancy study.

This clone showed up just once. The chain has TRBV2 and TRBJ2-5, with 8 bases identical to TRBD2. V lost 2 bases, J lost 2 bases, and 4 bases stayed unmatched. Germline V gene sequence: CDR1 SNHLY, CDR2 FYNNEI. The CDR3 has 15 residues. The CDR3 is CASSEISSGQETQYF. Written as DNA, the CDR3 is TGTGCCAGCAGTGAAATATCTAGCGGGCAAGAGACCCAGTACTTC. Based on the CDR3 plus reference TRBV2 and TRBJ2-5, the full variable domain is EPEVTQTPSHQVTQMGQEVILRCVPISNHLYFYWYRQILGQKVEFLVSFYNNEISEKSEIFDDQFSVERPDGSNFTLKIRSTKLEDSAMYFCASSEISSGQETQYFGPGTRLLVL.

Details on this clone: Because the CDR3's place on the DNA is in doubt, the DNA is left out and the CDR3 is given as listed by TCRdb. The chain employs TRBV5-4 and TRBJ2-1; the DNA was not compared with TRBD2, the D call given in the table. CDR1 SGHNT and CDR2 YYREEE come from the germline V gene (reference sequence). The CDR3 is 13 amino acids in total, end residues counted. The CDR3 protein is CASSLVAGGIRFF.

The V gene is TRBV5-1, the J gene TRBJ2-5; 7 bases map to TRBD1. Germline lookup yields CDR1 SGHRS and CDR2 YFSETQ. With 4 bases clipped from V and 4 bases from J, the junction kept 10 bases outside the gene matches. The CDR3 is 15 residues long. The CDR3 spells CASSPQTGLGETQYF. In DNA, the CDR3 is TGCGCCAGCAGCCCACAGACAGGGTTAGGAGAGACCCAGTACTTC. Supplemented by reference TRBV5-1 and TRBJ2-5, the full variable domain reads KAGVTQTPRYLIKTRGQQVTLSCSPISGHRSVSWYQQTPGQGLQFLFEYFSETQRNKGNFPGRFSGRQFSNSRSEMNVSTLELGDSALYLCASSPQTGLGETQYFGPGTRLLVL.

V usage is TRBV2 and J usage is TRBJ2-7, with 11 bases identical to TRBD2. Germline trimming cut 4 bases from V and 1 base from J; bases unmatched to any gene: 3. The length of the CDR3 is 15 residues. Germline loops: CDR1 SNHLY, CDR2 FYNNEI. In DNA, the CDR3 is TGTGCCAGCAGTGCCGGACTAGCGGGTTCCTACGAGCAGTACTTC. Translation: CASSAGLAGSYEQYF.

As DNA, the CDR3 is TGTGCCAGCTCCAGAGGAGGCGCCTATGGCTACACCTTC. The encoded protein is CASSRGGAYGYTF. The chain is built from TRBV7-9 and TRBJ1-2; no reliable D call. Per germline, CDR1 SEHNR and CDR2 FQNEAQ (reference sequence). V gave up 8 bases and J gave up 4 bases, with 14 bases separating them. The CDR3 is made up of 13 amino acids.

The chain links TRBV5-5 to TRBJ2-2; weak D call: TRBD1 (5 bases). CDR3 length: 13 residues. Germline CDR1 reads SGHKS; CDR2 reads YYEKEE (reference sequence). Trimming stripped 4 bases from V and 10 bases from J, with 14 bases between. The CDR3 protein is CASSAPGRAELFF. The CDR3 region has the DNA TGTGCCAGCAGCGCCCCTGGCAGGGCGGAGCTGTTTTTT.

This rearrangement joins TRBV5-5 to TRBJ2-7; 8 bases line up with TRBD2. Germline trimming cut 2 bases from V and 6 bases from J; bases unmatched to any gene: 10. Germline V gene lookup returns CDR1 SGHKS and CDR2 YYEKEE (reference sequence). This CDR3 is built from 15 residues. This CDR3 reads CASSFLAGREGEQYF. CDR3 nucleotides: TGTGCCAGCAGCTTCTTAGCGGGGAGGGAGGGCGAGCAGTACTTC.

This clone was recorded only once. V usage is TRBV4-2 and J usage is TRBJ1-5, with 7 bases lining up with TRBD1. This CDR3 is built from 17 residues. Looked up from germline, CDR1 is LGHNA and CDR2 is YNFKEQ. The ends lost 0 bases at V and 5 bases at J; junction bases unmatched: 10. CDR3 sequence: CASSQEKKGGQYQPQHF. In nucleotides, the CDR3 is TGTGCCAGCAGCCAAGAAAAAAAAGGGGGCCAGTATCAGCCCCAGCATTTT.